The present T cell receptor (beta chain) was sequenced within a study of CD8+ T cells in alopecia areata. Study overall: Treated patients were dosed with oral tofacitinib, taking 5 to 10 mg twice daily.

As for this clone: Its antigen remains unidentified.

Extracted from the samples, RNA was reverse transcribed into cDNA to serve as the sequencing template. Some clones are missing from TCRdb's copy, which holds only in-frame ones; the method was immunoSEQ multiplex PCR. In the table there are 120,000 or so clones, more than 30% of which are singletons. Peripheral blood, together with lesional scalp punch biopsies, was collected from alopecia areata patients. Whole-study results and caveats: Scalp lesions, especially in alopecia totalis/universalis, had higher clonality than normal scalp.

Per the germline V gene, CDR1 is SQVTM and CDR2 is ANQGSEA. V was shortened by 7 bases and J by 5 bases, with 14 bases between the two germline ends. This CDR3 is built from 12 residues. Sequenced material: CD4+ T cells sorted from blood. The origin of this receptor is a human donor with alopecia areata. This chain links TRBV29-1 with TRBJ2-5; possible D gene TRBD2, 6 bases. The CDR3 DNA follows: TGCAGCGGGAGGGGATGGGATGAGACCCAGTACTTC. Translated, it gives CSGRGWDETQYF.